The rows below give T cell receptor beta chains drawn from one sample of a study of T cells in Graves' hyperthyroidism and ophthalmopathy. MiXCR, applied by TCRdb to the multiplex PCR reads, yields one record per CDR3 protein. The repertoire holds about 160,000 distinct CDR3 sequences, with just under 9.5% as singletons. Sequenced input: blood. The receptors derive from a woman aged 18-29 years with Graves' hyperthyroidism that later progressed to Graves' ophthalmopathy. The CDR3 runs from the conserved cysteine through the conserved F or W. Each record gives: D gene, V gene, CDR3 length, clone size, J gene, CDR3 protein. The D gene is left open where the match is weak. Part of the rows lack a size; the others show once, few, many or a class for expanded clones.

D gene: NA
V gene: TRBV19
CDR3 length: 15
clone size: NA
J gene: TRBJ2-7
CDR3 protein: CASSISGGGNYEQYF

D gene: NA
V gene: TRBV20-1
CDR3 length: 14
clone size: many
J gene: TRBJ2-5
CDR3 protein: CSARLSGGRETQYF

D gene: TRBD1
V gene: TRBV27
CDR3 length: 14
clone size: many
J gene: TRBJ2-7
CDR3 protein: CASSPRGQAYEQYF

D gene: TRBD1
V gene: TRBV6-5
CDR3 length: 19
clone size: many
J gene: TRBJ1-2
CDR3 protein: CASSYLGRDRRLTGYGYTF

D gene: NA
V gene: TRBV19
CDR3 length: 13
clone size: few
J gene: TRBJ1-5
CDR3 protein: CASSAGANQPQHF

D gene: TRBD2
V gene: TRBV20-1
CDR3 length: 18
clone size: many
J gene: TRBJ2-1
CDR3 protein: CSAREVSRASGRDNEQFF

D gene: NA
V gene: TRBV19
CDR3 length: 14
clone size: many
J gene: TRBJ1-1
CDR3 protein: CASSIRVGDTEAFF

D gene: NA
V gene: TRBV20-1
CDR3 length: 15
clone size: many
J gene: TRBJ2-7
CDR3 protein: CSASQDGWSSYEQYF

D gene: NA
V gene: TRBV25-1
CDR3 length: 16
clone size: NA
J gene: TRBJ2-1
CDR3 protein: CASSDGRVLSYNEQFF

D gene: NA
V gene: TRBV19
CDR3 length: 16
clone size: many
J gene: TRBJ1-1
CDR3 protein: CASSIDRRPSPLEAFF

D gene: TRBD1
V gene: TRBV28
CDR3 length: 14
clone size: many
J gene: TRBJ2-7
CDR3 protein: CASTMTGGSYEQYF

D gene: NA
V gene: TRBV6-1
CDR3 length: 15
clone size: NA
J gene: TRBJ2-1
CDR3 protein: CASSLRGGLINEQFF

D gene: NA
V gene: TRBV20-1
CDR3 length: 13
clone size: many
J gene: TRBJ1-1
CDR3 protein: CSARGGKDTEAFF

D gene: NA
V gene: TRBV3-1
CDR3 length: 15
clone size: many
J gene: TRBJ1-2
CDR3 protein: CASSQGTELPNGYTF

D gene: TRBD2
V gene: TRBV7-6
CDR3 length: 16
clone size: many
J gene: TRBJ2-3
CDR3 protein: CASSLVQRGFTDTQYF

D gene: TRBD2
V gene: TRBV19
CDR3 length: 15
clone size: many
J gene: TRBJ2-1
CDR3 protein: CASSSYGTTTSEQFF

D gene: TRBD2
V gene: TRBV27
CDR3 length: 15
clone size: many
J gene: TRBJ2-1
CDR3 protein: CASSALLAGGSEQFF